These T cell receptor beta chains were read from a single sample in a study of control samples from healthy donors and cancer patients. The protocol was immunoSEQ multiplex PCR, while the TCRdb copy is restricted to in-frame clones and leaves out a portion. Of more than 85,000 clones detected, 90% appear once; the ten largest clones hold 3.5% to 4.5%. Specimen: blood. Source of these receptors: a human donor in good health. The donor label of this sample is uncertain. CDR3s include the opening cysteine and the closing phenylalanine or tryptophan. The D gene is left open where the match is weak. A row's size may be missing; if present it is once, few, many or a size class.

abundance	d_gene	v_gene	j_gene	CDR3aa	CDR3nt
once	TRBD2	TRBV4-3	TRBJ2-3	CASSQGGLAGGTDTQYF	TGCGCCAGCAGCCAAGGGGGACTAGCGGGGGGCACAGATACGCAGTATTTT
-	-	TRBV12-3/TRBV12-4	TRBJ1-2	CASSLGFYGYTF	TGTGCCAGCAGTCTAGGGTTCTATGGCTACACCTTC
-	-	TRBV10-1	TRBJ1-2	CASQTGTKSFGYTF	TGCGCCAGCCAGACCGGGACAAAAAGTTTTGGCTACACCTTC
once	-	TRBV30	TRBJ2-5	CAWSGGQQETQYF	TGTGCCTGGAGTGGGGGACAACAAGAGACCCAGTACTTC
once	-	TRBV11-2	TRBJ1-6	CASSFSQDSYSPLHF	TGTGCCAGCAGCTTCTCTCAGGATAGTTATTCACCCCTCCACTTT
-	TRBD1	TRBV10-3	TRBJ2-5	CASKTGAETQYF	TGTGCCAGTAAGACAGGGGCAGAGACCCAGTACTTC
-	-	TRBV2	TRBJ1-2	CASREQGSSNYGYTF	TGTGCCAGCAGAGAACAGGGAAGCAGTAACTATGGCTACACCTTC
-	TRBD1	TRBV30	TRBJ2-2	CAWSGRQGVNTGELFF	TGTGCCTGGAGTGGGAGACAGGGGGTGAACACCGGGGAGCTGTTTTTT
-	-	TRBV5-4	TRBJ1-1	CASSLDYHTEAFF	TGTGCCAGCAGCCTAGATTACCACACTGAAGCTTTCTTT
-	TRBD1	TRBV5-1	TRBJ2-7	CASSLVGTAIYEQYF	TGCGCCAGCAGCTTGGTCGGGACAGCCATCTACGAGCAGTACTTC
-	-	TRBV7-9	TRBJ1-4	CASSLREVDEKLFF	TGTGCCAGCAGCTTACGGGAGGTCGATGAAAAACTGTTTTTT
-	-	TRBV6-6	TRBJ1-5	CASSYGTYNQPQHF	TGTGCCAGCAGTTACGGGACATACAATCAGCCCCAGCATTTT
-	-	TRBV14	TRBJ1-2	CASSPRDPNYGYTF	TGTGCCAGCAGCCCCAGGGACCCTAACTATGGCTACACCTTC
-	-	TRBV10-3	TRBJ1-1	CAISGRAGEAFF	TGTGCCATCAGCGGCAGGGCAGGTGAAGCTTTCTTT
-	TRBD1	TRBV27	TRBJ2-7	CASSSYRGLSNEQYF	TGTGCCAGCAGTTCATACAGGGGGCTTTCGAACGAGCAGTACTTC
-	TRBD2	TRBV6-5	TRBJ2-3	CASSTAGAGTDTQYF	TGTGCCAGCAGTACAGCGGGGGCCGGGACAGATACGCAGTATTTT
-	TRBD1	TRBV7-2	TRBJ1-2	CASSLHTGAGYGYTF	TGTGCCAGCAGCTTACATACAGGGGCGGGCTATGGCTACACCTTC
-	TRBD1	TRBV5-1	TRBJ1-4	CASSSDRGLANEKLFF	TGCGCCAGCAGCTCTGACAGGGGGCTTGCTAATGAAAAACTGTTTTTT
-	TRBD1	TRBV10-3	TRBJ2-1	CAISEGGQALSFSYNEQFF	TGTGCCATCAGTGAGGGGGGACAGGCGCTATCTTTCTCCTACAATGAGCAGTTCTTC
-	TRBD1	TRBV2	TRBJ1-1	CASSEQGAWKAEAFF	TGTGCCAGCAGTGAACAGGGGGCGTGGAAGGCTGAAGCTTTCTTT
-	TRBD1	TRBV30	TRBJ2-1	CACKDREKDNEQFF	TGTGCCTGTAAAGACAGGGAAAAGGACAATGAGCAGTTCTTC
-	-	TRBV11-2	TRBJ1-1	CASSLTGAYDTEAFF	TGTGCCAGCAGCTTAACTGGGGCCTATGACACTGAAGCTTTCTTT